This T cell receptor (beta chain) originates from a study of beta chain features in type 1 diabetes. Comment on this clone: Antigen unknown.

V was shortened by 4 bases and J by 6 bases, with 21 bases between the two germline ends. The CDR3 is 16 residues long. From germline, CDR1 is SGHDN and CDR2 FVKESK. Whole-study findings and limits: Fewer junction insertions and more nucleotide deletions appeared in type 1 diabetes patients. In every one of the four CD4+ subsets, TCRB CDR3s were moderately but significantly shorter in Type 1 diabetes patients.

Reverse transcribing all isolated RNA meant expressed TCRB transcripts were sequenced. The read count averaged about 3.57 million across naive, central memory and regulatory T cell samples. Sequenced by immunoSEQ multiplex PCR; TCRdb stores in-frame clones only, minus some. This sample has 52,000 or so clones, with 40% to 65% found just once. Every sorted population was more than 95% pure. This TCR derives from a woman in her forties with type 1 diabetes. Sequenced input: Tregs from blood. V and J are TRBV14 and TRBJ1-2; D may be TRBD1 (5 bases). The CDR3: CASSPPGQIPGHGYTF. CDR3 bases: TGTGCCAGCAGCCCCCCCGGACAAATCCCCGGTCATGGCTACACCTTC.